These 27 T cell receptor beta chains share one sample of origin, sequenced in a study of cytomegalovirus exposure and HLA in healthy donors. The PCR was carried out with 60 Vbeta primers and 13 Jbeta primers. Generated by immunoSEQ multiplex PCR, the TCRdb table keeps only in-frame clones and is missing some. The data hold fewer than 250,000 clones, with approximately 80% observed a single time. Source material: PBMCs. The receptors originated from a girl aged 5-17 years in good health and CMV-seronegative.

This clone was counted once. This chain connects TRBV18 to TRBJ1-3; 8 bases line up with TRBD1. The germline V gene has CDR1 KGHSH and CDR2 LQKENI. The V and J ends lost 4 bases and 0 bases, in that order; junction bases with no gene match: 5. The CDR3 is made up of 16 amino acids. The CDR3 protein is CASSRKDRASGNTIYF. CDR3 DNA: TGTGCCAGCTCACGGAAGGACAGGGCCTCTGGAAACACCATATATTTT.

The chain joins TRBV6-1 to TRBJ1-5; 8 bases fit TRBD1. The V gene's germline CDR1 is MNHNS and CDR2 SASEGT. The CDR3 is 16 amino acids. J gave up 1 base and V 1 base, and 3 bases lay outside the gene matches. CDR3 nucleotides: TGTGCCAGCAGTGAAGTGAACAGGGGGAGCAATCAGCCCCAGCATTTT. It is translated as CASSEVNRGSNQPQHF.

This clone was counted between two and nine times. Here the CDR3 reads CASSWGGNEKLFF. The CDR3 nucleotides read TGTGCCAGCAGCTGGGGGGGGAATGAAAAACTGTTTTTT. The chain is built from TRBV5-6 and TRBJ1-4; maybe TRBD1 (5 bases). Germline CDR1 and CDR2: SGHDT and YYEEEE. Trimming removed 3 bases at V and 5 bases at J, with 8 bases between. This CDR3 is built from 13 residues. Variable domain in full (rest from reference TRBV5-6 and TRBJ1-4): DAGVTQSPTHLIKTRGQQVTLRCSPKSGHDTVSWYQQALGQGPQFIFQYYEEEERQRGNFPDRFSGHQFPNYSSELNVNALLLGDSALYLCASSWGGNEKLFFGSGTQLSVL.

This chain links TRBV6-5 with TRBJ1-5, with 10 bases matching TRBD1. The germline V gene encodes CDR1 MNHEY and CDR2 SVGAGI. There are 14 residues in the CDR3. The V gene end was trimmed by 6 bases and the J gene end by 6 bases; junction bases not matched to a gene: 5. For the CDR3, the DNA is TGTGCCAGCAGAATGGACAGGGGGGGTCAGCCCCAGCATTTT. Protein sequence: CASRMDRGGQPQHF.

This clone was counted a few times. V usage is TRBV7-9 and J usage is TRBJ1-1, with 7 bases identical to TRBD1. The CDR3 is 12 residues long. Germline loops: CDR1 SEHNR, CDR2 FQNEAQ (reference sequence). V trimming: 4 bases; J trimming: 5 bases; junction bases outside the gene matches: 1. CDR3 coding DNA: TGTGCCAGCAGCTCAGGGGGGACTGAAGCTTTCTTT. It encodes CASSSGGTEAFF.

The chain recombines TRBV7-9 with TRBJ2-7, with 8 bases lining up with TRBD2. V lost 1 base, J lost 2 bases, and 1 base stayed unmatched. This CDR3 region has 14 residues. Germline CDR1 reads SEHNR; CDR2 reads FQNEAQ (reference sequence). CDR3 bases: TGTGCCAGCAGCTTAGAACTAGCGGCCTACGAGCAGTACTTC. Translation: CASSLELAAYEQYF.

This sequence joins TRBV11-2 and TRBJ1-6, with TRBD1 as a possible D gene (5 bases). The CDR3 runs to 15 residues. V shed 1 base and J shed 5 bases, with 9 bases lying between them. Germline V gene lookup returns CDR1 SGHAT and CDR2 FQNNGV. The CDR3 DNA is TGTGCCAGCAGCTTAGCAGGGTCCGATAATTCACCCCTCCACTTT. As protein: CASSLAGSDNSPLHF. Using reference TRBV11-2 and TRBJ1-6 for the parts outside the CDR3, the full variable domain is EAGVAQSPRYKIIEKRQSVAFWCNPISGHATLYWYQQILGQGPKLLIQFQNNGVVDDSQLPKDRFSAERLKGVDSTLKIQPAKLEDSAVYLCASSLAGSDNSPLHFGNGTRLTVT.

The rearrangement links TRBV5-1 to TRBJ2-5, with 10 bases fitting TRBD1. With 1 base clipped from V and 2 bases from J, the junction kept 2 bases outside the gene matches. Looked up from germline, CDR1 is SGHRS and CDR2 is YFSETQ. CDR3 length: 15 amino acids. The CDR3 nucleotides are TGCGCCAGCAGCTTGATGGGACAGGGGCAAGAGACCCAGTACTTC. Translating gives CASSLMGQGQETQYF.

The V gene is TRBV6-5, the J gene TRBJ1-2; TRBD1 matches at 7 bases. This CDR3 has 15 residues. In germline, CDR1 is MNHEY, CDR2 SVGAGI. Trimming at V came to 4 bases and at J to 4 bases, leaving 9 bases not matched to a gene. The CDR3 coding sequence is TGTGCCAGCAGTTCCTGGGGGCAGGGGGGCTATGGCTACACCTTC. It translates to CASSSWGQGGYGYTF.

The J gene is TRBJ1-5, the V gene TRBV11-2; 7 bases are shared with TRBD1. Germline CDR1 and CDR2: SGHAT and FQNNGV. The CDR3 extends over 14 amino acids. J gave up 2 bases and V 5 bases, and 3 bases lay outside the gene matches. The CDR3 DNA reads as TGTGCCAGCAGCCAAGGGGGCGGCAATCAGCCCCAGCATTTT. It yields the protein CASSQGGGNQPQHF.

This clone has more than one count but fewer than ten. The chain joins TRBV2 to TRBJ2-1; no definite D call. CDR1 and CDR2 (germline): SNHLY, FYNNEI. The CDR3 consists of 13 residues. The V gene lost 0 bases and the J gene lost 9 bases, with 9 bases spanning the gap. This chain's CDR3 is CASSEAQHLEQFF. The CDR3 DNA follows: TGTGCCAGCAGTGAAGCGCAACACCTTGAGCAGTTCTTC.

The genes are TRBV28 and TRBJ1-2; TRBD1 matches 8 bases. Germline CDR1 and CDR2: MDHEN and SYDVKM. With V trimmed by 3 bases and J by 6 bases, 3 bases remained unmatched. The CDR3 is 13 amino acids. The chain's CDR3 is CASSFRTGHGYTF. CDR3 in DNA: TGTGCCAGCAGTTTTCGGACAGGGCATGGCTACACCTTC.

The chain couples TRBV11-1 to TRBJ2-7; 8 bases line up with TRBD2. Losses at the gene ends were 4 bases for V and 4 bases for J; bases not matched to a gene: 6. Germline lookup yields CDR1 SGHAT and CDR2 FQDESV (reference sequence). This CDR3 spans 14 amino acids. In DNA, the CDR3 is TGTGCCAGCAGCTCCCGGGAGGGACCTTACGAGCAGTACTTC. This codes for CASSSREGPYEQYF.

A few counts support this clone. V and J are TRBV13 and TRBJ2-6, with 9 bases aligning to TRBD1. The germline V gene has CDR1 PRHDT and CDR2 FYEKMQ (reference sequence). The trim removed 2 bases at V and 1 base at J, leaving 6 bases unmatched. The CDR3 is 18 residues long. For the CDR3, the DNA is TGTGCCAGCAGCTTAAGTGGACAGGGGTATTCTGGGGCCAACGTCCTGACTTTC. Translating it yields CASSLSGQGYSGANVLTF.

The chain recombines TRBV5-5 with TRBJ2-7; tentatively, D is TRBD2 (7 bases). This CDR3 spans 16 amino acids. The germline V gene encodes CDR1 SGHKS and CDR2 YYEKEE (reference sequence). Trimming removed 0 bases from V and 3 bases from J, with 16 bases in between. The CDR3 reads CASSLAAQGTIYEQYF. CDR3 DNA sequence: TGTGCCAGCAGCTTGGCCGCCCAGGGGACTATCTACGAGCAGTACTTC.

The chain carries TRBV5-5 and TRBJ1-1; D gene unclear. The CDR3 length is 16 residues. Trimming stripped 4 bases from V and 4 bases from J, with 20 bases between. CDR1 and CDR2 from the germline V gene are SGHKS and YYEKEE (reference sequence). CDR3 amino acids: CASSGDVEILVTEAFF. The CDR3 coding sequence is TGTGCCAGCAGCGGAGACGTTGAAATCCTAGTCACTGAAGCTTTCTTT.

The genes are TRBV5-1 and TRBJ2-2, with 11 bases aligning to TRBD2. Germline CDR1 SGHRS, CDR2 YFSETQ. This CDR3 is 16 amino acids long. The junction had 3 bases not matched to a gene; V was cut back by 4 bases and J by 1 base. The CDR3 DNA reads as TGCGCCAGCAGCATAGGGACTAGCGGGAACACCGGGGAGCTGTTTTTT. Amino acid sequence: CASSIGTSGNTGELFF.

This sequence joins TRBV10-2 and TRBJ2-7; D remains ambiguous. The germline V and J ends were trimmed by 8 bases and 5 bases, with 10 bases remaining between them. Germline V CDR1 and CDR2: WSHSY, SAAADI. The length of the CDR3 is 11 residues. CDR3 sequence (DNA): TGCGCCAGCGTCCAGGCCCACGAGCAGTACTTC. Its protein product is CASVQAHEQYF.

This chain joins TRBV10-3 and TRBJ1-4; possibly TRBD1 for D (5 bases). Germline CDR1 is ENHRY and CDR2 is SYGVKD. V shed 4 bases and J shed 7 bases, with 13 bases lying between them. The CDR3 sequence is 14 residues long. As DNA, the CDR3 is TGTGCCATCAGTGGGGACTACAGTCCTGAAAAACTGTTTTTT. Protein: CAISGDYSPEKLFF.

The V and J genes are TRBV28 and TRBJ2-1; 13 positions match TRBD2. The junction had 5 bases not matched to a gene; V was cut back by 5 bases and J by 7 bases. Germline loops: CDR1 MDHEN, CDR2 SYDVKM. The CDR3 sequence is 15 residues long. The CDR3 bases are TGTGCCAGCAGTAAGACTAGCGGGAGGAGGAATGAGCAGTTCTTC. Its protein is CASSKTSGRRNEQFF.

The CDR3 DNA reads as TGCGCCAGCAGCTTGGCCGGGACAGGGGGGTACAATGAGCAGTTCTTC. Translation gives CASSLAGTGGYNEQFF. The rearrangement uses TRBV5-1 and TRBJ2-1; 11 nucleotides match TRBD1. Germline CDR1 and CDR2: SGHRS and YFSETQ. This CDR3 comprises 16 residues. Trimming removed 0 bases from V and 4 bases from J; junction bases left unmatched: 3.

The J gene is TRBJ2-1, the V gene TRBV4-1; 7 positions match TRBD2. The CDR3 sequence is 16 residues long. The V gene's germline CDR1 is MGHRA and CDR2 YSYEKL. V trimming: 0 bases; J trimming: 9 bases; junction bases outside the gene matches: 11. CDR3 in amino acids: CASSQDQGGRRGEQFF. DNA for the CDR3: TGCGCCAGCAGCCAAGATCAGGGCGGGAGACGTGGTGAGCAGTTCTTC.

The chain employs TRBV30 and TRBJ1-3; tentative D call: TRBD1 (6 bases). The CDR3 loop spans 12 amino acids. The germline V and J ends were trimmed by 4 bases and 6 bases, with 10 bases remaining between them. CDR1 GTSNPN and CDR2 SVGIG come from the germline V gene (reference sequence). In DNA, the CDR3 is TGTGCCTGGAATTCGGGACAAAACACCATATATTTT. Amino acids: CAWNSGQNTIYF.

The rearrangement uses TRBV15 and TRBJ1-2, with a weak D call TRBD1 (5 bases). CDR3 length: 14 residues. Per germline, CDR1 LNHNV and CDR2 YYDKDF (reference sequence). Trimming removed 0 bases from V and 7 bases from J, with 12 bases in between. CDR3: CATSRDTGWSGYTF. CDR3 nucleotide sequence: TGTGCCACCAGCAGAGACACAGGATGGAGTGGCTACACCTTC.

The V and J genes are TRBV30 and TRBJ1-4, with no clear D. Trimming pared 1 base from V and 7 bases from J, leaving 19 bases between. The germline V gene encodes CDR1 GTSNPN and CDR2 SVGIG (reference sequence). The CDR3 is 16 amino acids. The CDR3 DNA sequence: TGTGCCTGGAGTGCCTACGCGCTCGGTCGGAGTGAAAAACTGTTTTTT. This translates into CAWSAYALGRSEKLFF.

The rearrangement links TRBV25-1 to TRBJ2-1; 10 bases align to TRBD2. Germline V gene sequence: CDR1 MGHDK, CDR2 SYGVNS. This CDR3 has 14 amino acids. V dropped 6 bases and J dropped 5; count of bases not matched to a gene: 4. CDR3 DNA sequence: TGTGCCAGCAGCAGGACTAGCGGACACAATGAGCAGTTCTTC. Translation: CASSRTSGHNEQFF.

This chain links TRBV7-9 with TRBJ2-5; TRBD1 agrees at 7 bases. The J call is doubtful: the DNA matches TRBJ2-7 better. The germline gives CDR1 SEHNR, CDR2 FQNEAQ (reference sequence). There are 14 residues in the CDR3. For the CDR3, the DNA is TGTGCCAGCAGCTTTGACAGGGTTCCCTACGAGCAGTACTTC. Its protein product is CASSFDRVPYEQYF.